A single sample is the source of the 5 T cell receptor beta chains below, sequenced in a study of CD8 T cells in Susac syndrome. Random hexamers primed reverse transcription of roughly 0.5 to 1 ug RNA. TCRdb redid the calling of the immunoSEQ multiplex PCR reads with MiXCR, one entry per CDR3 protein. The table lists about 300,000 distinct CDR3 sequences, about 82% of them singletons. Sequenced sample: CD8+ T cells from PBMCs. These receptor sequences come from a human donor with multiple sclerosis.

The chain couples TRBV12-3 or TRBV12-4 to TRBJ1-1, with D tentatively TRBD1 (5 bases). Between the trimmed V and J ends, which lost 7 bases and 8 bases, there was a span of 14 bases. There are 12 residues in the CDR3. The CDR3 region is CASNSGHLEAFF. In DNA, the CDR3 is TGTGCCAGCAATTCTGGACACCTCGAAGCTTTCTTT.

This clonotype turned up a few times. The chain links TRBV30 to TRBJ2-5, with unresolved D. The CDR3 totals 12 residues. Germline CDR1 reads GTSNPN; CDR2 reads SVGIG (reference sequence). V was cut by 0 bases and J by 4 bases, with 6 bases left in between. CDR3 amino acids: CAWSVLGETQYF. CDR3 nucleotide sequence: TGTGCCTGGAGTGTTCTCGGAGAGACCCAGTACTTC.

The V and J genes are TRBV24-1 and TRBJ2-1; 9 bases align to TRBD1. Germline loops: CDR1 KGHDR, CDR2 SFDVKD. With 3 bases clipped from V and 5 bases from J, the junction kept 10 bases outside the gene matches. This CDR3 has 17 amino acids. DNA of the CDR3: TGTGCCACCAGTGATCAAACAGGGGGCGTAGGGGACAATGAGCAGTTCTTC. It is translated as CATSDQTGGVGDNEQFF.

J is TRBJ1-1 and V is TRBV27, with D unclear. Trimming took off 7 bases at V and 0 bases at J, with 12 bases between the two ends. Germline V CDR1 and CDR2: MNHEY, SMNVEV (reference sequence). The CDR3 totals 14 residues. CDR3 sequence: CASTYAALNTEAFF. CDR3 nucleotide sequence: TGTGCCAGCACCTATGCCGCCTTGAACACTGAAGCTTTCTTT.

The chain uses TRBV27 and TRBJ2-1, with D perhaps matching TRBD1 (6 bases). Germline assignment: CDR1 MNHEY and CDR2 SMNVEV (reference sequence). The V end was cut by 1 base, the J end by 12 bases, with 13 bases between. This CDR3 comprises 13 residues. CDR3 region: CASSLFYRDGQFF. The CDR3 region has the DNA TGTGCCAGCAGTTTATTTTACAGGGACGGGCAGTTCTTC.